The rows below give T cell receptor beta chains drawn from one sample of a study of early T cells in non-severe SARS-CoV-2 infection. TCRdb called the 5' RACE reads again in MiXCR, with one record for every CDR3 protein. The sample records approximately 56,000 distinct CDR3 sequences, roughly 9.2% being singletons. Input material: whole blood. All receptors come from an adult who was a healthcare worker with PCR-confirmed SARS-CoV-2 infection or an uninfected control (not recorded which). The CDR3 runs from the conserved cysteine through the conserved F or W. The D gene is left open where the match is weak. Only part of the rows carry a size: once, few, many, or a class if the clone is expanded.

few	.	TRBV4-2	TRBJ2-5	CASSQGLAAETQYF	TGTGCCAGCAGCCAAGGGCTAGCCGCCGAGACCCAGTACTTC
many	.	TRBV6-2/TRBV6-3	TRBJ1-2	CASAEPGHGYTF	TGTGCCAGCGCTGAACCAGGCCATGGCTACACCTTC
many	.	TRBV7-3	TRBJ2-2	CASSLTVGTGELFF	TGTGCCAGCAGCTTAACGGTCGGCACCGGGGAGCTGTTTTTT
many	.	TRBV5-1	TRBJ2-3	CASSFGSNVLADTQYF	TGCGCCAGCAGCTTTGGATCCAATGTGCTTGCAGATACGCAGTATTTT
many	TRBD2	TRBV7-9	TRBJ2-3	CASSIAGTSVYF	TGTGCCAGCAGCATCGCCGGGACTAGCGTATATTTT
many	TRBD1	TRBV7-8	TRBJ2-2	CASSPRQGRDGELFF	TGTGCCAGCAGTCCCCGACAGGGACGAGACGGGGAGCTGTTTTTT
many	.	TRBV29-1	TRBJ2-7	CSVLGGLFYEQYF	TGCAGCGTCTTAGGGGGACTATTCTACGAGCAGTACTTC
few	.	TRBV24-1	TRBJ2-2	CATSPALAPAGELFF	TGTGCCACTAGCCCGGCGCTAGCTCCAGCGGGGGAGCTGTTTTTT
many	TRBD2	TRBV29-1	TRBJ2-5	CSVTTSGGEDF	TGCAGCGTGACGACTAGCGGCGGGGAAGACTTC
few	TRBD1	TRBV7-2	TRBJ1-4	CASSLAGTGREKLFF	TGTGCCAGCAGCTTAGCTGGGACAGGGCGTGAAAAACTGTTTTTT
many	.	TRBV29-1	TRBJ1-2	CSVEARGNGYTF	TGCAGCGTTGAAGCCCGGGGGAATGGCTACACCTTC
few	.	TRBV30	TRBJ2-5	CAWSVGTKETQYF	TGTGCCTGGAGTGTAGGGACCAAAGAGACCCAGTACTTC
many	.	TRBV27	TRBJ1-2	CASSSPEGWGYTF	TGTGCCAGCAGTTCCCCCGAAGGGTGGGGCTACACCTTC
many	.	TRBV5-1	TRBJ2-3	CASSFDGGRTDTQYF	TGCGCCAGCAGCTTTGACGGCGGCCGCACAGATACGCAGTATTTT
.	.	TRBV6-5	TRBJ2-7	CASSPDRSNDYEQYF	TGTGCCAGCAGTCCGGACAGATCTAACGACTACGAGCAGTACTTC
few	TRBD2	TRBV12-3/TRBV12-4	TRBJ2-1	CASSSHLAGVDEQFF	TGTGCCAGCAGTTCCCATCTAGCGGGGGTCGATGAGCAGTTCTTC
many	TRBD1	TRBV20-1	TRBJ1-4	CSARDGTGAEKLFF	TGCAGTGCTAGAGATGGGACAGGGGCTGAAAAACTGTTTTTT
many	.	TRBV20-1	TRBJ2-3	CSASGGENTQYF	TGCAGTGCTAGTGGTGGGGAAAATACGCAGTATTTT
.	TRBD2	TRBV13	TRBJ2-2	CASSLGLAVNTGELFF	TGTGCCAGCAGCCTAGGACTAGCGGTTAACACCGGGGAGCTGTTTTTT
many	TRBD1	TRBV4-3	TRBJ2-2	CASSQRHRGGDTGELFF	TGCGCCAGCAGCCAACGGCACAGGGGTGGCGACACCGGGGAGCTGTTTTTT
many	TRBD1	TRBV11-2	TRBJ1-4	CASSPGQAPGEKLFF	TGTGCCAGCAGTCCAGGACAGGCTCCAGGGGAAAAACTGTTTTTT
.	TRBD2	TRBV5-5	TRBJ2-2	CASSLGLGANTGELFF	TGTGCCAGCAGTTTGGGACTAGGAGCGAACACCGGGGAGCTGTTTTTT
many	.	TRBV12-2	TRBJ1-1	CASRLARWEQLDTEAFF	TGTGCAAGTCGCTTAGCGAGGTGGGAGCAGCTAGACACTGAAGCTTTCTTT
few	.	TRBV3-1	TRBJ2-7	CASSQDPGRPYEQYF	TGTGCCAGCAGCCAAGACCCCGGGAGACCCTACGAGCAGTACTTC
.	.	TRBV3-1	TRBJ1-1	CASSQVGQAEAFF	TGTGCCAGCAGCCAAGTGGGGCAGGCAGAAGCTTTCTTT
.	TRBD1	TRBV29-1	TRBJ2-3	CSARQGRRSTDTQYF	TGCAGCGCCCGACAGGGGAGAAGGAGCACAGATACGCAGTATTTT
many	.	TRBV7-2	TRBJ2-5	CASSLEAGPWETQYF	TGTGCCAGCAGCTTAGAGGCAGGGCCCTGGGAGACCCAGTACTTC
many	.	TRBV3-1	TRBJ1-5	CASSQDVNQPQHF	TGTGCCAGCAGCCAAGACGTCAATCAGCCCCAGCATTTT
many	.	TRBV20-1	TRBJ1-5	CSAGGLGGQPQHF	TGCAGTGCTGGGGGCCTAGGCGGTCAGCCCCAGCATTTT
few	.	TRBV14	TRBJ2-2	CASSPRLYGELFF	TGTGCCAGCAGCCCCAGGTTGTACGGGGAGCTGTTTTTT
.	.	TRBV7-9	TRBJ2-2	CASSAKTGELFF	TGTGCCAGCAGCGCCAAAACCGGGGAGCTGTTTTTT
many	TRBD2	TRBV7-3	TRBJ2-1	CASSLGTINEQFF	TGTGCCAGCAGCTTAGGGACTATCAATGAGCAGTTCTTC
medium-sized	.	TRBV6-2/TRBV6-3	TRBJ2-7	CASSQGRAREQYF	TGTGCCAGCAGTCAAGGCAGGGCGCGCGAGCAGTACTTC
few	.	TRBV6-5	TRBJ1-6	CASSRGTRWGPHSPLHF	TGTGCCAGCAGTCGCGGCACCAGGTGGGGTCCCCATTCACCCCTCCACTTT
medium-sized	.	TRBV29-1	TRBJ2-7	CSVEGQGSFYEQYF	TGCAGCGTTGAAGGGCAGGGTTCCTTCTACGAGCAGTACTTC
.	TRBD2	TRBV3-1	TRBJ2-7	CASSQGGSVNEQYF	TGTGCCAGCAGCCAAGGCGGGAGCGTCAACGAGCAGTACTTC
few	.	TRBV6-1	TRBJ1-4	CASSDHGATNEKLFF	TGTGCCAGCAGTGATCACGGAGCAACTAATGAAAAACTGTTTTTT
once	.	TRBV20-1	TRBJ2-7	CSASSLGPYNEQYF	TGCAGTGCTAGTTCTTTAGGGCCCTACAACGAGCAGTACTTC
many	.	TRBV12-5	TRBJ1-1	CASGFTLQYVAFF	TGTGCTAGTGGTTTTACCCTCCAGTATGTGGCTTTCTTT
many	TRBD2	TRBV20-1	TRBJ2-1	CSAREDRTSGRPSSYNEQFF	TGCAGTGCTAGAGAAGATCGGACTAGCGGGAGGCCAAGCTCCTACAATGAGCAGTTCTTC
many	.	TRBV7-3	TRBJ1-4	CASSAGPNEKLFF	TGTGCCAGCAGCGCCGGTCCTAATGAAAAACTGTTTTTT
many	.	TRBV2	TRBJ1-4	CASSDRGEKLFF	TGTGCCAGCAGTGATCGGGGTGAAAAACTGTTTTTT
.	.	TRBV30	TRBJ1-1	CAWSVGSAAEAFF	TGTGCCTGGAGTGTAGGTTCGGCGGCAGAAGCTTTCTTT
many	.	TRBV2	TRBJ2-7	CASSEYGGGDYEQYF	TGTGCCAGCAGTGAATATGGCGGAGGTGACTACGAGCAGTACTTC